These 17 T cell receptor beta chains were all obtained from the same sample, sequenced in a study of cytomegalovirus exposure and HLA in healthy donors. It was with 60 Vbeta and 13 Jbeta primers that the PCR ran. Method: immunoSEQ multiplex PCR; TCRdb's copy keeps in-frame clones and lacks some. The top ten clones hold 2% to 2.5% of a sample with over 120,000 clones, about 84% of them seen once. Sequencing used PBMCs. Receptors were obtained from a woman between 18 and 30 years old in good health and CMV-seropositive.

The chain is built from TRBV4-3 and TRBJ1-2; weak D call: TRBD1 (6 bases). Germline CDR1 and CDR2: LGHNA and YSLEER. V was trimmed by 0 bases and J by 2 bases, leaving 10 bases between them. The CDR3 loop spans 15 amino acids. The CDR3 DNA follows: TGCGCCAGCAGCCAAGATTTCCAGGGGAACTATGGCTACACCTTC. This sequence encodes CASSQDFQGNYGYTF.

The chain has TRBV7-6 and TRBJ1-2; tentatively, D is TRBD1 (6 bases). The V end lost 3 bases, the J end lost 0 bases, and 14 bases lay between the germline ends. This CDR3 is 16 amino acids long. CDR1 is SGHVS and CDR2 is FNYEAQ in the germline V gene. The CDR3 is CASSLGGPETNYGYTF. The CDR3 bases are TGTGCCAGCAGCTTGGGGGGGCCTGAAACTAACTATGGCTACACCTTC. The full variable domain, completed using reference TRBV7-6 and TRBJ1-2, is GAGVSQSPRYKVTKRGQDVALRCDPISGHVSLYWYRQALGQGPEFLTYFNYEAQQDKSGLPNDRFSAERPEGSISTLTIQRTEQRDSAMYRCASSLGGPETNYGYTFGSGTRLTVV.

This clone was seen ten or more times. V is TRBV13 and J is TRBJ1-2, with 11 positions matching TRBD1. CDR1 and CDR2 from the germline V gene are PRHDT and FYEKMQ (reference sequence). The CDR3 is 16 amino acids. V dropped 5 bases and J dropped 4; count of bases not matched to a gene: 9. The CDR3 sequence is CASSPPGTGGTYGYTF. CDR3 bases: TGTGCCAGCAGCCCCCCCGGGACAGGGGGGACCTATGGCTACACCTTC.

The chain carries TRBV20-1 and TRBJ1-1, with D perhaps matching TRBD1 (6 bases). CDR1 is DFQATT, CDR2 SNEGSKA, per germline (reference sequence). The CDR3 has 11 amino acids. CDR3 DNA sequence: TGCAGGGCAGGGGAGGGGACTGAAGCTTTCTTT. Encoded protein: CRAGEGTEAFF.

The CDR3 reads CASGDREFNQPQHF. Here the CDR3 DNA reads TGTGCCAGTGGGGACAGGGAATTCAATCAGCCCCAGCATTTT. The V and J genes are TRBV19 and TRBJ1-5, with TRBD1 identical over 9 bases. CDR3 length: 14 amino acids. CDR1 LNHDA and CDR2 SQIVND come from the germline V gene (reference sequence). V gave up 8 bases and J gave up 3 bases; unmatched junction bases: 5.

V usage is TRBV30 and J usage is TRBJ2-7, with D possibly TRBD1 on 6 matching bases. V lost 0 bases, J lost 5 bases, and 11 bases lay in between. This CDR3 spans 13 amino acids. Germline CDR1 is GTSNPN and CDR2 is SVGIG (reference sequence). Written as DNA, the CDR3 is TGTGCCTGGAGTGTAACAGGGCCCCACGAGCAGTACTTC. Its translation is CAWSVTGPHEQYF.

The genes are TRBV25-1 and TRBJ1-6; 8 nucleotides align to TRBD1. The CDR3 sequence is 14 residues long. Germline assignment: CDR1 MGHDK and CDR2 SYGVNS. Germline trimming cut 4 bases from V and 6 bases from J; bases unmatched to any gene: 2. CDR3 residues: CASSGQGTNSPLHF. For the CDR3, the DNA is TGTGCCAGCAGTGGACAGGGGACTAATTCACCCCTCCACTTT.

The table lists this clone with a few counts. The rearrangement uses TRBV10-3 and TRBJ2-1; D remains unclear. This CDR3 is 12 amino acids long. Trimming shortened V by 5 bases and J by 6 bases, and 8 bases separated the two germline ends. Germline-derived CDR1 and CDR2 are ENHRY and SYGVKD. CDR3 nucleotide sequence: TGTGCCATCAGTTCTCAGGCCAATGAGCAGTTCTTC. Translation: CAISSQANEQFF.

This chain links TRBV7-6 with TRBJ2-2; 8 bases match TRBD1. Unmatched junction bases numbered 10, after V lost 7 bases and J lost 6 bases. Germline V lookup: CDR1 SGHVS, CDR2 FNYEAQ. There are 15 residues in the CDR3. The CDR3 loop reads CASTPGGVSSGELFF. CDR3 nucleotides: TGTGCCAGCACCCCAGGGGGCGTTAGCTCCGGGGAGCTGTTTTTT.

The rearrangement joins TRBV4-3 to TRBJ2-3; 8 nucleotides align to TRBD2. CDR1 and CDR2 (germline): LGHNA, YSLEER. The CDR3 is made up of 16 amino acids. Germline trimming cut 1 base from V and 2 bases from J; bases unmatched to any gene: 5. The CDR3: CASSQVAGGLTDTQYF. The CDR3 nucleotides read TGCGCCAGCAGCCAAGTCGCGGGGGGCCTCACAGATACGCAGTATTTT.

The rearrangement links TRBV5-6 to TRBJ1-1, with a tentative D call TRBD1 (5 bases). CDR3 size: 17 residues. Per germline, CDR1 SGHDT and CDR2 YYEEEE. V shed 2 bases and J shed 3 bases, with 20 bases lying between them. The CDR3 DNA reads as TGTGCCAGCAGCTTTGCGGTCATCCAGGGTCAGTACACTGAAGCTTTCTTT. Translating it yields CASSFAVIQGQYTEAFF.

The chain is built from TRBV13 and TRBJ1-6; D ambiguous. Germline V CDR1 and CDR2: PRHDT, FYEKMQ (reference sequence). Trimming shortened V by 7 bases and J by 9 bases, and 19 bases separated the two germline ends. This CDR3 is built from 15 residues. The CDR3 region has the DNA TGTGCCAGCATCCAAACGGGAGGGTACGGTTCACCCCTCCACTTT. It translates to CASIQTGGYGSPLHF. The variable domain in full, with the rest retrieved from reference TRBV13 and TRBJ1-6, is AAGVIQSPRHLIKEKRETATLKCYPIPRHDTVYWYQQGPGQDPQFLISFYEKMQSDKGSIPDRFSAQQFSDYHSELNMSSLELGDSALYFCASIQTGGYGSPLHFGNGTRLTVT.

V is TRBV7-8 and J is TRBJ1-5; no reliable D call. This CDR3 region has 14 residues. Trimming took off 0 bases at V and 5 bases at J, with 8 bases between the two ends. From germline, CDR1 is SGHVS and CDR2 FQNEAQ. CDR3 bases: TGTGCCAGCAGCTTAGCGCACGCAGATCAGCCCCAGCATTTT. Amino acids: CASSLAHADQPQHF.

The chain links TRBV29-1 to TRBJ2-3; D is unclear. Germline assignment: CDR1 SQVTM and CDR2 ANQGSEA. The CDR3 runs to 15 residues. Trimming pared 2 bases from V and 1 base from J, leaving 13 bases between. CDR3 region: CSVEPRLRGTDTQYF. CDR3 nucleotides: TGCAGCGTTGAACCTAGACTTAGAGGCACAGATACGCAGTATTTT.

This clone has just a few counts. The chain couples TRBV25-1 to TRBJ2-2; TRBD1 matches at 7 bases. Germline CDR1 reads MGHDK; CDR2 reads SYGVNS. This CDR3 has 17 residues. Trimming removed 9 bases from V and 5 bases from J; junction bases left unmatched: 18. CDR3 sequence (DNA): TGTGCCAGTGACCTTACAGGGGTTGTTAGTAGGACCGGGGAGCTGTTTTTT. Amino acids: CASDLTGVVSRTGELFF.

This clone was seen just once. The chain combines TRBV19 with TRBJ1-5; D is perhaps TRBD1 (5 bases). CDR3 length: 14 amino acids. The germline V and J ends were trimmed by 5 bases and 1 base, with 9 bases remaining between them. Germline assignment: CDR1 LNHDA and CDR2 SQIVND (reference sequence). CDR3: CASSARVSNQPQHF. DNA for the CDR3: TGTGCCAGTAGTGCCAGGGTAAGCAATCAGCCCCAGCATTTT.

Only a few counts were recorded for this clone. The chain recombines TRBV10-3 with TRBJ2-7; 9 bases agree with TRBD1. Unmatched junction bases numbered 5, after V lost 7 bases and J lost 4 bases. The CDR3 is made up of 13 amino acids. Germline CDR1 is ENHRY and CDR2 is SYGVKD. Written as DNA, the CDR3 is TGTGCCATCAAGGGGACAGGGAAATACGAGCAGTACTTC. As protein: CAIKGTGKYEQYF.